This TCR beta chain was documented in a study of a mutant IDH1 vaccine in newly diagnosed glioma. Time point given: baseline, week 1 (first vaccination visit). Noted treatment: pre-vaccination baseline after standard-of-care therapy. Diagnosis in the donors showed new WHO grade 3 or 4 astrocytomas that were IDH1-mutant and ATRX-lost. Germline CDR1 SGHRS, CDR2 YFSETQ. V was clipped by 6 bases and J by 6 bases, with 18 bases between them. The CDR3 extends over 14 amino acids. Sequencing used immunoSEQ multiplex PCR; TCRdb keeps in-frame clones, though not all of them. The sample has 85,000 to 100,000 clones, 83% seen once.

The specimen was PBMCs, collected from a glioma patient treated with radiotherapy, temozolomide or both. The TCR originated in a woman between 45 and 65 years old with glioma. The chain couples TRBV5-1 to TRBJ1-2; a possible D gene is TRBD1 (5 bases). As DNA, the CDR3 is TGCGCCAGCAACCGGTTACAAGGGGCAGATGGCTACACCTTC. Amino acid sequence: CASNRLQGADGYTF.